This T cell receptor (beta chain) comes out of a study of OX40 agonist ivuxolimab in advanced cancers. Study-level information: The patients got ivuxolimab, which is an agonistic anti-OX40 (CD134) antibody. Males comprised about 84% of the group, whose mean age was about 61 years (range about 23 to 80). Study-wide points: More expanded clones were found, on average, in CD8+ than in CD4+ T cells.

Looked up from germline, CDR1 is SGHDT and CDR2 is YYEEEE. CDR3 size: 14 residues. V lost 4 bases to trimming and J lost 1 base, with 9 bases between them. This clone showed up just once. Its target is unknown. Profiled with immunoSEQ multiplex PCR; TCRdb holds only in-frame clones, not every one. Here the sample spans tens of thousands of clones, less than 95% being singletons. The material sequenced was CD4+ or CD8+ T cells sorted from blood, taken in a trial of the OX40 agonist ivuxolimab. The clonotype comes from an adult with an advanced solid tumor such as melanoma, head and neck, liver or kidney cancer. The chain employs TRBV5-6 and TRBJ2-1; D might be TRBD2 (5 bases). The CDR3 DNA sequence: TGTGCCAGCAGCCGGCGGACTTCCTACAATGAGCAGTTCTTC. This codes for CASSRRTSYNEQFF. Full variable domain (remainder filled in from reference TRBV5-6 and TRBJ2-1): DAGVTQSPTHLIKTRGQQVTLRCSPKSGHDTVSWYQQALGQGPQFIFQYYEEEERQRGNFPDRFSGHQFPNYSSELNVNALLLGDSALYLCASSRRTSYNEQFFGPGTRLTVL.